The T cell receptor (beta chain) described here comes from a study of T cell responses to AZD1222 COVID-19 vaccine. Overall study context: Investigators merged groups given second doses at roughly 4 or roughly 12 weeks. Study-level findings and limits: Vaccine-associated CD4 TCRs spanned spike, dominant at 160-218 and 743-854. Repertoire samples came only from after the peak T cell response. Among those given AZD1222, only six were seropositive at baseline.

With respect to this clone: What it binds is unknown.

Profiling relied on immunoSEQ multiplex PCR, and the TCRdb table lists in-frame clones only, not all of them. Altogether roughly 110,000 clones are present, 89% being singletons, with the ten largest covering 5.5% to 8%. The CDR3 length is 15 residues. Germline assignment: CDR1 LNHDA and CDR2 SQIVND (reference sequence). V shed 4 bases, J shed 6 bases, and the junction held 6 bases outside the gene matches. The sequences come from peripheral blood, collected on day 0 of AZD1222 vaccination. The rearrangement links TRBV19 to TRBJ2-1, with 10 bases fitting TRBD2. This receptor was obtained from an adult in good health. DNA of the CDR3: TGTGCCAGTAGTAGATCTAGCGGGAGTACCAATGAGCAGTTCTTC. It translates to CASSRSSGSTNEQFF.